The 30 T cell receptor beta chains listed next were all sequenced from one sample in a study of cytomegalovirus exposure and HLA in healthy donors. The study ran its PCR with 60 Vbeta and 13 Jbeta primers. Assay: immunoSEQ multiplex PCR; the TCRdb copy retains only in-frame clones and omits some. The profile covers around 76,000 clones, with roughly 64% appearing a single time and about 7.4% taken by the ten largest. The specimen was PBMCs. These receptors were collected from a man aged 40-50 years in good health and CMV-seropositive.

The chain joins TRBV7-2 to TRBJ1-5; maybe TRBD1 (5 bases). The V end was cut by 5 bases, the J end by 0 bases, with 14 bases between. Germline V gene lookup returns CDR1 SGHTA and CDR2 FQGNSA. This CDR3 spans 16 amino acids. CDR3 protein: CASSPGPAYSNQPQHF. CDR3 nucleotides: TGTGCCAGCAGCCCAGGGCCCGCTTATAGCAATCAGCCCCAGCATTTT. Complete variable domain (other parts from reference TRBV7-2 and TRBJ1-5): GAGVSQSPSNKVTEKGKDVELRCDPISGHTALYWYRQSLGQGLEFLIYFQGNSAPDKSGLPSDRFSAERTGGSVSTLTIQRTQQEDSAVYLCASSPGPAYSNQPQHFGDGTRLSIL.

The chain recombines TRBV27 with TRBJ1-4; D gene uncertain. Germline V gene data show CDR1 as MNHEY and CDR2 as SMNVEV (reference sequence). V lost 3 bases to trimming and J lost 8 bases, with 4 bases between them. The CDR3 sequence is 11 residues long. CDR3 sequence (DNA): TGTGCCAGCAGTTTGGGCGAAAAACTGTTTTTT. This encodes CASSLGEKLFF.

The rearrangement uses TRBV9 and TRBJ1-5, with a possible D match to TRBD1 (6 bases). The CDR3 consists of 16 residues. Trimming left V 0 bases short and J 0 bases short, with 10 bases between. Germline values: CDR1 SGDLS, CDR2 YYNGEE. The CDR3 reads CASSVGGLDSNQPQHF. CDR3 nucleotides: TGTGCCAGCAGCGTAGGGGGGCTAGATAGCAATCAGCCCCAGCATTTT.

In DNA, the CDR3 is TGTGCCAGCAGCTCCGGACAGGAAGAGACCCAGTACTTC. Its protein is CASSSGQEETQYF. V and J are TRBV28 and TRBJ2-5; 7 nucleotides align to TRBD1. Losses at the gene ends were 6 bases for V and 3 bases for J; bases not matched to a gene: 4. Germline CDR1 reads MDHEN; CDR2 reads SYDVKM. The CDR3 totals 13 residues.

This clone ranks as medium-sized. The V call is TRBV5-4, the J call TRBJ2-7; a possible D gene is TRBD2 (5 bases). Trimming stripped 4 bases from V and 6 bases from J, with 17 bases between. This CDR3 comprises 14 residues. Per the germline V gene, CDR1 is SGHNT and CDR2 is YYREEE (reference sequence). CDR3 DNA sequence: TGTGCCAGCAGCATAGTCGCGGGTTTCGGCGAGCAGTACTTC. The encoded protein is CASSIVAGFGEQYF.

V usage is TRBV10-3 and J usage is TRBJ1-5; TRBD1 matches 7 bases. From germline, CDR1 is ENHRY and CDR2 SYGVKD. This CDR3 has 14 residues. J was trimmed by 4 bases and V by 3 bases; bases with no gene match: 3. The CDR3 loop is CAISEGGQNQPQHF. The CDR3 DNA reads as TGTGCCATCAGTGAAGGGGGACAGAATCAGCCCCAGCATTTT.

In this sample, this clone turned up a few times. The CDR3: CSAGLAIGDEQYF. The DNA for the CDR3 is TGCAGCGCGGGACTAGCGATCGGGGACGAGCAGTACTTC. The V gene is TRBV29-1, the J gene TRBJ2-7; TRBD2 matches at 10 bases. Per germline, CDR1 SQVTM and CDR2 ANQGSEA. The CDR3 loop spans 13 amino acids. J was trimmed by 5 bases and V by 7 bases; bases with no gene match: 8.

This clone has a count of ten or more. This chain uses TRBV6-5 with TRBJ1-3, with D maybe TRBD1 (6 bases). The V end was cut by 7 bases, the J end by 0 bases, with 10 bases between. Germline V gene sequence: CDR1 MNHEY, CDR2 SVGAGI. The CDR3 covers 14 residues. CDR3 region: CASIDRPSGNTIYF. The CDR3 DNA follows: TGTGCCAGCATAGACAGGCCCTCTGGAAACACCATATATTTT.

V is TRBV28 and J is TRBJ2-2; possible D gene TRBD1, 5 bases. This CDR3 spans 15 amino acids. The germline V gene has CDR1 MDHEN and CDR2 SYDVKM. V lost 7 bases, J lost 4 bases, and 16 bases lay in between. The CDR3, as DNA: TGTGCCAGCATATCTCCGCAGGGTATCACCGGGGAGCTGTTTTTT. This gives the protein CASISPQGITGELFF.

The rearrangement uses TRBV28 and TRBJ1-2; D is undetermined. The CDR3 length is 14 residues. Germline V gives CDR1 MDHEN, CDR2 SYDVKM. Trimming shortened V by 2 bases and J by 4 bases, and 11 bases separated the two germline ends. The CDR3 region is CASSLDSSRYGYTF. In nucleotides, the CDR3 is TGTGCCAGCAGTTTAGATTCCAGTCGCTATGGCTACACCTTC.

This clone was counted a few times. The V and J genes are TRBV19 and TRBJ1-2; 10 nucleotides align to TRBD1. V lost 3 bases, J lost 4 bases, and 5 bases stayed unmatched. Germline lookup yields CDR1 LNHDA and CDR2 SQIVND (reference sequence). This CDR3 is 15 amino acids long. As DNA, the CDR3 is TGTGCCAGTAGTATGTTGCGGGACAGGGGCTATGGCTACACCTTC. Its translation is CASSMLRDRGYGYTF.

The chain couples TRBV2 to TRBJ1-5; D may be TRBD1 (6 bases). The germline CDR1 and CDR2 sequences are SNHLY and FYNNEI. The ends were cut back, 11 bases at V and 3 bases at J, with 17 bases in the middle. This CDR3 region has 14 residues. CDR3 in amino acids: CASTGSSFNQPQHF. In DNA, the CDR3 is TGTGCCTCCACAGGGTCTAGCTTCAATCAGCCCCAGCATTTT.

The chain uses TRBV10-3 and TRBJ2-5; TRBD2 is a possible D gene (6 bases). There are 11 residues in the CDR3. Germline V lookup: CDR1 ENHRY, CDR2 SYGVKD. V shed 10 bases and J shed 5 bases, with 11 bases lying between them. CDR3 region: CATLAGETQYF. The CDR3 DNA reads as TGTGCCACCTTGGCGGGGGAGACCCAGTACTTC.

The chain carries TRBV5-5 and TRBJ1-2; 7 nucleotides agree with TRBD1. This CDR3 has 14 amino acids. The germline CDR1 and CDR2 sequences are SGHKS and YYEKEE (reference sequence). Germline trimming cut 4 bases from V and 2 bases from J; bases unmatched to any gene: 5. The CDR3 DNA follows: TGTGCCAGCAGCCGTCAGGGGGGCAACTATGGCTACACCTTC. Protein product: CASSRQGGNYGYTF. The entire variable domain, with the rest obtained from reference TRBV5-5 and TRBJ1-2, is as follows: DAGVTQSPTHLIKTRGQQVTLRCSPISGHKSVSWYQQVLGQGPQFIFQYYEKEERGRGNFPDRFSARQFPNYSSELNVNALLLGDSALYLCASSRQGGNYGYTFGSGTRLTVV.

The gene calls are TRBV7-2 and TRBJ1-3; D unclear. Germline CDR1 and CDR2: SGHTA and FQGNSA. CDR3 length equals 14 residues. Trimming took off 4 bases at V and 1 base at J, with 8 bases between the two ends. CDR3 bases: TGTGCCAGCAGCTCGAGCCGTTCTGGAAACACCATATATTTT. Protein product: CASSSSRSGNTIYF.

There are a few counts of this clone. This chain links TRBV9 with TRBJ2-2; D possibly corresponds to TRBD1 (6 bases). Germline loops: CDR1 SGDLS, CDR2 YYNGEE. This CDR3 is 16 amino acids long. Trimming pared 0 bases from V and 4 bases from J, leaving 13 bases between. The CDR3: CASSVAPTGFTGELFF. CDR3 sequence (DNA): TGTGCCAGCAGCGTAGCGCCCACAGGGTTCACCGGGGAGCTGTTTTTT.

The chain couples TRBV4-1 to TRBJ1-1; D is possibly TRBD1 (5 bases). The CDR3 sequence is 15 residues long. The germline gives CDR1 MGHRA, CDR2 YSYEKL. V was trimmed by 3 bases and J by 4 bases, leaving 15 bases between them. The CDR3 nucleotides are TGCGCCAGCAGCCAGGGGGGGGAGGTATCCACTGAAGCTTTCTTT. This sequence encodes CASSQGGEVSTEAFF.

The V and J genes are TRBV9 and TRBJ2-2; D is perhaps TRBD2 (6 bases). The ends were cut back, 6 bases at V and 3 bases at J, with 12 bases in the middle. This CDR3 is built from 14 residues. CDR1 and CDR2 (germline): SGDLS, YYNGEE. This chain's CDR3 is CASMLGLHTGELFF. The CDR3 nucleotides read TGTGCCAGCATGCTGGGACTCCACACCGGGGAGCTGTTTTTT. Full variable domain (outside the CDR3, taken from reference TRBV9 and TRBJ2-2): DSGVTQTPKHLITATGQRVTLRCSPRSGDLSVYWYQQSLDQGLQFLIQYYNGEERAKGNILERFSAQQFPDLHSELNLSSLELGDSALYFCASMLGLHTGELFFGEGSRLTVL.

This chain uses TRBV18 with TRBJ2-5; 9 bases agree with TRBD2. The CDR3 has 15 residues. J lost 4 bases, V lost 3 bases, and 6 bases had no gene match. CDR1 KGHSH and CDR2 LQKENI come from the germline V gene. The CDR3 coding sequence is TGTGCCAGCTCACCGGTTGCGCGGGGGGGAGAGACCCAGTACTTC. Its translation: CASSPVARGGETQYF. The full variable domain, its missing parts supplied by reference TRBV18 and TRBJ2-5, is NAGVMQNPRHLVRRRGQEARLRCSPMKGHSHVYWYRQLPEEGLKFMVYLQKENIIDESGMPKERFSAEFPKEGPSILRIQQVVRGDSAAYFCASSPVARGGETQYFGPGTRLLVL.

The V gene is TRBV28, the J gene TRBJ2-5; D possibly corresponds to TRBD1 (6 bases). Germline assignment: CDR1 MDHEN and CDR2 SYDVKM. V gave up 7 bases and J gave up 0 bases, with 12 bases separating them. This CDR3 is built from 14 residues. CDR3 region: CASTRQDNQETQYF. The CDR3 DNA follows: TGTGCCAGCACCCGACAGGACAACCAAGAGACCCAGTACTTC. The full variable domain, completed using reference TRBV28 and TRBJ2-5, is DVKVTQSSRYLVKRTGEKVFLECVQDMDHENMFWYRQDPGLGLRLIYFSYDVKMKEKGDIPEGYSVSREKKERFSLILESASTNQTSMYLCASTRQDNQETQYFGPGTRLLVL.

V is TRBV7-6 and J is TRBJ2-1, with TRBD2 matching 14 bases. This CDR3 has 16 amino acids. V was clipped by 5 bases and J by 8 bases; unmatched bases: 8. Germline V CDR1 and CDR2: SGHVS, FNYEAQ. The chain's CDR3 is CASSGNTGLAGDEQFF. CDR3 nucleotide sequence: TGTGCCAGCAGCGGAAACACGGGACTAGCGGGAGATGAGCAGTTCTTC.

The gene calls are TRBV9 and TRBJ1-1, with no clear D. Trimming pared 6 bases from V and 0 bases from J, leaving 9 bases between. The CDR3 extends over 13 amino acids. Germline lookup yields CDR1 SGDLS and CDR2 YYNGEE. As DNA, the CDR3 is TGTGCCAGCACCCGGGGAGTGAACACTGAAGCTTTCTTT. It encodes CASTRGVNTEAFF.

CDR3 region: CAISEGTGTTEAFF. The CDR3 DNA is TGTGCCATCAGTGAGGGGACAGGGACCACTGAAGCTTTCTTT. The chain is built from TRBV10-3 and TRBJ1-1; 9 bases line up with TRBD1. After removal of 2 bases from V and 4 bases from J, the junction contained 2 bases not matched to a gene. The CDR3 consists of 14 residues. The germline V gene encodes CDR1 ENHRY and CDR2 SYGVKD.

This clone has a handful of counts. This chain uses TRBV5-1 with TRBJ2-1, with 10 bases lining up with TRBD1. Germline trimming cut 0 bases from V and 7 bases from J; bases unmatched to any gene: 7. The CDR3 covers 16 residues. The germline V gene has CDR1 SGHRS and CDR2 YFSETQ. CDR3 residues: CASSLGGQGKRNEQFF. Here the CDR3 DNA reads TGCGCCAGCAGCTTGGGGGGACAGGGGAAACGGAATGAGCAGTTCTTC.

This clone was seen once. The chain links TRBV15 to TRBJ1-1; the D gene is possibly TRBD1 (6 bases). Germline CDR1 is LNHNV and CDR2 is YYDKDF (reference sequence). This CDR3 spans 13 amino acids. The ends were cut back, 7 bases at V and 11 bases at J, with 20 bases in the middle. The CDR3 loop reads CATTLGGQKDAFF. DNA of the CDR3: TGTGCCACCACCCTGGGGGGGCAAAAGGACGCTTTCTTT.

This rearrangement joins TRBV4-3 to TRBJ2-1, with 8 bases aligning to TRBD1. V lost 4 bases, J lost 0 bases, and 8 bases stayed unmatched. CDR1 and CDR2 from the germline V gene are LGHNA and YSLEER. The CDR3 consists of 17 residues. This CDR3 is CASSPSRTGRSYNEQFF. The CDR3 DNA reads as TGCGCCAGCAGCCCCTCTAGGACAGGGCGCTCCTACAATGAGCAGTTCTTC.

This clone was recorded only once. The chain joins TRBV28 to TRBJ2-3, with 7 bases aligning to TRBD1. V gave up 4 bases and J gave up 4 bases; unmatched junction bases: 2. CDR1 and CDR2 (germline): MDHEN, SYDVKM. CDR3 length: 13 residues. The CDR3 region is CASSSTGADTQYF. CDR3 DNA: TGTGCCAGCAGTTCCACAGGGGCAGATACGCAGTATTTT.

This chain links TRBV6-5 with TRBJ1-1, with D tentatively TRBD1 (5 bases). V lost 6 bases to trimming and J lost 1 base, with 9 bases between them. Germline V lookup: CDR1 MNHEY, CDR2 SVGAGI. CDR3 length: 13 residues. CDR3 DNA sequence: TGTGCCAGCAGCCCCAGGGAGAACACTGAAGCTTTCTTT. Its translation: CASSPRENTEAFF.

CDR3 in DNA: TGTGCCAGCAGCGACACTACAGGTAGCAATCAGCCCCAGCATTTT. Its translation: CASSDTTGSNQPQHF. The chain combines TRBV6-5 with TRBJ1-5, with a tentative D call TRBD1 (5 bases). V was trimmed by 6 bases and J by 0 bases, leaving 12 bases between them. Germline-derived CDR1 and CDR2 are MNHEY and SVGAGI. CDR3 length equals 15 residues.

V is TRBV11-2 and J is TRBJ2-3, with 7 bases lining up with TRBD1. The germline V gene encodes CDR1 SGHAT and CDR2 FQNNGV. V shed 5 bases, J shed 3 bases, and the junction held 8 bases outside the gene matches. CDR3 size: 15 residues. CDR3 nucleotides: TGTGCCAGCAGCCAAGGGACAGTTCGAACAGATACGCAGTATTTT. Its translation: CASSQGTVRTDTQYF.